This entry features one T cell receptor (beta chain) sequence. What it binds is unknown. Unique molecular identifiers were used to barcode this TCRbeta library. TCRdb reprocessed the PCR reads via MiXCR and lists one record per CDR3 protein. The top ten clones hold under 45% of a sample with fewer than 750,000 distinct CDR3 sequences, 25% to 30% of them seen once. V lost 5 bases and J lost 3; bases outside the gene matches: 6. Germline V gene sequence: CDR1 MDHEN, CDR2 SYDVKM. The CDR3 is made up of 14 amino acids. This entry comes from a study of T-cell reconstitution after alpha-beta-depleted transplantation in children. Findings and caveats of the study: The study reportedly traced alpha-beta T cells about two months after transplant to several hundred expanded graft clones.

This sequence was found in a boy under two years old with Wiskott-Aldrich syndrome, due to receive a stem cell transplant. The chain has TRBV28 and TRBJ2-5; TRBD1 matches 7 bases. Here the sequenced sample was PBMCs, taken before TCRalphabeta/CD19-depleted stem cell transplant. CDR3: CASSRQGMKETQYF. CDR3 DNA sequence: TGTGCCAGCAGTCGACAGGGTATGAAAGAGACCCAGTACTTC.